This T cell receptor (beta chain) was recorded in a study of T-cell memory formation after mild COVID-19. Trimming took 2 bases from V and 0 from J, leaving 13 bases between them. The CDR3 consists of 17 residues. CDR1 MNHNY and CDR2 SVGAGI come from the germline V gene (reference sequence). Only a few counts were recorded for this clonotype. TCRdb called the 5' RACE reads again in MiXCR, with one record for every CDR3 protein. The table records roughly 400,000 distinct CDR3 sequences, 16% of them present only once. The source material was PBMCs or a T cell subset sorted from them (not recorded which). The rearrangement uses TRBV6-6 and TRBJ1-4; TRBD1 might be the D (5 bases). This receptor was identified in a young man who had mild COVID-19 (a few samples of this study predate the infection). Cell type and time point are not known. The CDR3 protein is CASSYKLGDATNEKLFF. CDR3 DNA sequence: TGTGCCAGCAGTTACAAGTTGGGGGATGCAACTAATGAAAAACTGTTTTTT.